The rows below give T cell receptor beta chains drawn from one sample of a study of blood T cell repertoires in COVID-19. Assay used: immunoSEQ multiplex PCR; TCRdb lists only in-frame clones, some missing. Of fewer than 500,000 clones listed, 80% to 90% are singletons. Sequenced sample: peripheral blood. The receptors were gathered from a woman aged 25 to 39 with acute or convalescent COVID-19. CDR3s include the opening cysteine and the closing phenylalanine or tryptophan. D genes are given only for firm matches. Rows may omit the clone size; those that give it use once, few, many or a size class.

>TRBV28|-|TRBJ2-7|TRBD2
CASIPAGWRGESYEQYF
TGTGCCAGCATCCCGGCGGGGTGGCGGGGGGAATCCTACGAGCAGTACTTC
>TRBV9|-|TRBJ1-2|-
CASSGSETFYGYTF
TGTGCCAGCAGCGGCTCGGAGACTTTCTATGGCTACACCTTC
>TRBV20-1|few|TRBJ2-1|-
CSAPFNEQFF
TGCAGTGCCCCGTTCAATGAGCAGTTCTTC
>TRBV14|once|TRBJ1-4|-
CASSRKQATNEKLFF
TGTGCCAGCAGCCGCAAACAGGCAACTAATGAAAAACTGTTTTTT
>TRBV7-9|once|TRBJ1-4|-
CASSFPGGALEKLFF
TGTGCCAGCAGCTTTCCGGGGGGCGCGTTGGAAAAACTGTTTTTT
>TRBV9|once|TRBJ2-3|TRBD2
CASSGSSGGPPRADTQYF
TGTGCCAGCAGCGGTTCTAGCGGGGGCCCCCCAAGGGCAGATACGCAGTATTTT
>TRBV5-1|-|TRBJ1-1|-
CASSLGRGEAFF
TGCGCCAGCAGCTTGGGTCGGGGTGAAGCTTTCTTT
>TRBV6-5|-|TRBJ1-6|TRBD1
CASSYSTGGDSPLHF
TGTGCCAGCAGTTACTCGACAGGGGGAGATTCACCCCTCCACTTT
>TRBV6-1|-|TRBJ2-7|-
CASSEAPGSEQYF
TGTGCCAGCAGTGAAGCCCCCGGGTCCGAGCAGTACTTC
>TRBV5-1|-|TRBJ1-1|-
CASSSLQGLNTEAFF
TGCGCCAGCAGCTCCTTACAGGGATTGAACACTGAAGCTTTCTTT
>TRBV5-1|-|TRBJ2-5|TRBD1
CASSQGTGIGETQYF
TGCGCCAGCAGCCAGGGGACAGGGATAGGTGAGACCCAGTACTTC
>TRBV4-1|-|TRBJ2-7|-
CASSQYGEDSNYEQYF
TGCGCCAGCAGCCAATACGGGGAAGATTCGAACTACGAGCAGTACTTC
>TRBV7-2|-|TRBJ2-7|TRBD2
CASRVAGSSYEQYF
TGTGCCAGCAGGGTAGCGGGGAGCTCCTACGAGCAGTACTTC
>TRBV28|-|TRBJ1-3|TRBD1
CASSPRTGASGNTIYF
TGTGCCAGCAGTCCGCGGACAGGGGCTTCTGGAAACACCATATATTTT
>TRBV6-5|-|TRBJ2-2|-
CASSYSTRGTGELFF
TGTGCCAGCAGTTACTCGACGCGGGGCACCGGGGAGCTGTTTTTT
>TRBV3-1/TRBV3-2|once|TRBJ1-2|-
CASQAGEGGGYTF
TGTGCCAGCCAAGCGGGGGAAGGAGGAGGCTACACCTTC
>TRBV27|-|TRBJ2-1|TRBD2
CASSLRSGGGYNEQFF
TGTGCCAGCAGTTTACGGTCTGGGGGGGGTTACAATGAGCAGTTCTTC
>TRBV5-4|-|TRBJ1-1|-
CASGWGGQNTEAFF
TGTGCCAGCGGTTGGGGGGGCCAGAACACTGAAGCTTTCTTT
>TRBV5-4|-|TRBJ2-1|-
CASSLGLANEQFF
TGTGCCAGCAGCTTGGGTCTAGCGAATGAGCAGTTCTTC